One sample yielded the 20 T cell receptor beta chains listed below, sequenced in a study of cytomegalovirus exposure and HLA in healthy donors (dated by TCRdb to 2016 to 2017). Library preparation employed the immunoSEQ multiplex PCR assay. A mixture of 60 forward primers for TCR Vbeta segments and 13 reverse primers for TCR Jbeta segments was used in the multiplex PCR. The table comes from immuneACCESS by way of TCRdb, which keeps in-frame sequences with V and J called. Part of the clones is missing from these tables; in studies checked, under half for an unresolved V gene and the rest for unknown reasons. The sample table contains about 97,000 clones; only one count was recorded for roughly 83% of them. In total, the top ten clones hold just over 2.5% of the sample. Material: PBMCs. Receptor source: a middle-aged man in good health and CMV-seronegative.

This chain connects TRBV23-1 to TRBJ2-4, with unresolved D. TRBV23-1 is placed among ORFs of uncertain function. CDR3 size: 15 residues. Trimming removed 0 bases from V and 2 bases from J, with 8 bases in between. The CDR3 here is CASSQSSFPKNIQYF. CDR3 nucleotide sequence: TGCGCCAGCAGTCAATCGTCGTTCCCCAAAAACATTCAGTACTTC.

With regard to this clone: Relative to the germline gene, one junction end is altered; a read error may explain this. The chain has TRBV7-7 and TRBJ2-7; TRBD1 aligns across 7 bases. Germline lookup yields CDR1 SSHAT and CDR2 FNYEAQ (reference sequence). There are 20 residues in the CDR3. This chain's CDR3 is CASSLPTRGFGNYRAYEQYF. The CDR3, as DNA: TGTGCTAGCAGCTTACCCACCAGGGGGTTCGGGAACTATCGGGCCTACGAGCAGTACTTC.

This rearrangement joins TRBV18 to TRBJ2-3; D unresolved. Trimming took off 2 bases at V and 6 bases at J, with 9 bases between the two ends. CDR3 size: 13 residues. The germline V gene encodes CDR1 KGHSH and CDR2 LQKENI. CDR3 protein: CASSPLASDTQYF. CDR3 in DNA: TGTGCCAGCTCACCATTGGCATCGGATACGCAGTATTTT. Full variable domain (rest looked up from reference TRBV18 and TRBJ2-3): NAGVMQNPRHLVRRRGQEARLRCSPMKGHSHVYWYRQLPEEGLKFMVYLQKENIIDESGMPKERFSAEFPKEGPSILRIQQVVRGDSAAYFCASSPLASDTQYFGPGTRLTVL.

The chain joins TRBV21-1 to TRBJ1-5. TRBV21-1 has pseudogene status. The CDR3 spans 17 residues. CDR3 loop: CASSKVHDLTDNQPQHF. CDR3 bases: TGTGCCAGCAGCAAAGTGCATGACTTGACGGATAATCAGCCCCAGCATTTT.

V and J are TRBV7-8 and TRBJ1-3, with D possibly matching TRBD1 (5 bases). Germline V CDR1 and CDR2: SGHVS, FQNEAQ. CDR3 size: 15 residues. Trimming pared 2 bases from V and 1 base from J, leaving 9 bases between. In nucleotides, the CDR3 is TGTGCCAGCAGCTTAATCAGGGCGTCTGGAAACACCATATATTTT. Translated, it gives CASSLIRASGNTIYF.

This rearrangement joins TRBV6-1 to TRBJ1-1, with TRBD1 matching over 7 bases. This CDR3 has 14 amino acids. CDR1 and CDR2 from the germline V gene are MNHNS and SASEGT. Trimming took 6 bases from V and 4 from J; bases not matched to a gene: 8. CDR3: CASRTVQGSTEAFF. In DNA form, the CDR3 reads TGTGCCAGCAGAACCGTACAGGGGAGCACTGAAGCTTTCTTT.

The chain is built from TRBV7-2 and TRBJ1-1; TRBD1 matches 8 bases. This CDR3 has 15 amino acids. The ends lost 5 bases at V and 3 bases at J; junction bases unmatched: 8. CDR1 and CDR2 from the germline V gene are SGHTA and FQGNSA. The CDR3 sequence is CASSAHRGGDTEAFF. For the CDR3, the DNA is TGTGCCAGCAGCGCTCACAGGGGGGGTGACACTGAAGCTTTCTTT.

The gene calls are TRBV15 and TRBJ1-1; no reliable D call. The CDR3 has 13 amino acids. Germline V lookup: CDR1 LNHNV, CDR2 YYDKDF (reference sequence). Trimming took off 1 base at V and 1 base at J, with 4 bases between the two ends. The CDR3 bases are TGTGCCACCAGCAGAGGCGGGAACACTGAAGCTTTCTTT. This gives the protein CATSRGGNTEAFF.

V gene TRBV6-6 combines with J gene TRBJ1-2; 7 nucleotides line up with TRBD1. The junction had 13 bases not matched to a gene; V was cut back by 9 bases and J by 0 bases. There are 16 residues in the CDR3. Germline loops: CDR1 MNHNY, CDR2 SVGAGI (reference sequence). The CDR3: CASIKGAVEANYGYTF. The CDR3 DNA reads as TGTGCCAGTATTAAGGGGGCAGTGGAAGCTAACTATGGCTACACCTTC.

The chain has TRBV2 and TRBJ2-7, with D maybe TRBD2 (5 bases). The CDR3 length is 15 residues. Trimming took off 8 bases at V and 2 bases at J, with 19 bases between the two ends. From germline, CDR1 is SNHLY and CDR2 FYNNEI. DNA of the CDR3: TGTGCCAGCCGGATCACGGGGTCCGGGACCTACGAGCAGTACTTC. Translated, it gives CASRITGSGTYEQYF.

The genes are TRBV18 and TRBJ1-5; 10 bases align to TRBD1. Trimming removed 9 bases from V and 5 bases from J; junction bases left unmatched: 7. There are 14 residues in the CDR3. CDR1 is KGHSH and CDR2 is LQKENI in the germline V gene. The CDR3, as DNA: TGTGCCAGTTCGACAGGGGGCTACGATCAGCCCCAGCATTTT. This gives the protein CASSTGGYDQPQHF.

The rearrangement links TRBV4-2 to TRBJ1-3; D remains unclear. CDR1 is LGHNA, CDR2 YNFKEQ, per germline. The ends were cut back, 0 bases at V and 0 bases at J, with 18 bases in the middle. The CDR3 is 19 residues long. The CDR3 spells CASSQDLFQASNSGNTIYF. DNA for the CDR3: TGTGCCAGCAGCCAAGATCTTTTTCAAGCTTCAAACTCTGGAAACACCATATATTTT.

J is TRBJ1-2 and V is TRBV6-6; weak D call: TRBD1 (5 bases). The ends were cut back, 8 bases at V and 8 bases at J, with 12 bases in the middle. The length of the CDR3 is 11 residues. Looked up from germline, CDR1 is MNHNY and CDR2 is SVGAGI (reference sequence). The CDR3 DNA is TGTGCCAGCGGACAAAAGGTCGGCTACACCTTC. Protein: CASGQKVGYTF.

The CDR3 loop is CASIRDREGLNTEAFF. The CDR3 DNA sequence: TGTGCCAGTATCCGGGACAGGGAGGGCCTGAACACTGAAGCTTTCTTT. This chain joins TRBV19 and TRBJ1-1; 9 bases are a match to TRBD1. Germline V gives CDR1 LNHDA, CDR2 SQIVND (reference sequence). With 7 bases clipped from V and 0 bases from J, the junction kept 9 bases outside the gene matches. This CDR3 has 16 residues.

V gene TRBV10-3 combines with J gene TRBJ1-6; no clear D gene. The CDR3 contains 13 residues. Per germline, CDR1 ENHRY and CDR2 SYGVKD. V lost 3 bases and J 9 bases, leaving 9 bases between the germline ends. The CDR3 reads CAISESPRSPLHF. CDR3 nucleotides: TGTGCCATCAGTGAAAGCCCGCGTTCACCCCTCCACTTT.

This clone turned up a few times. The chain has TRBV10-3 and TRBJ2-7; 9 positions match TRBD2. Germline V lookup: CDR1 ENHRY, CDR2 SYGVKD. The CDR3 covers 14 residues. V dropped 6 bases and J dropped 1; count of bases not matched to a gene: 4. The chain's CDR3 is CAIRDLAGSYEQYF. CDR3 DNA: TGTGCCATCAGGGACCTAGCGGGGTCCTACGAGCAGTACTTC.

The chain recombines TRBV7-9 with TRBJ1-4; the D gene is possibly TRBD1 (5 bases). This CDR3 is built from 15 residues. Germline V lookup: CDR1 SEHNR, CDR2 FQNEAQ (reference sequence). Trimming left V 5 bases short and J 10 bases short, with 20 bases between. As DNA, the CDR3 is TGTGCCAGCAGCCCCTCCACGGGGGGGGTAGGAAAACTGTTTTTT. Protein product: CASSPSTGGVGKLFF.

This chain connects TRBV19 to TRBJ1-3; no clear D gene. This CDR3 has 12 amino acids. V lost 6 bases and J lost 4, with 7 bases in between. CDR1 is LNHDA, CDR2 SQIVND, per germline (reference sequence). The CDR3 DNA follows: TGTGCCAGTAGCTCTCAGGGAAACACCATATATTTT. Its protein product is CASSSQGNTIYF.

The chain has TRBV7-2 and TRBJ2-3, with D uncertain. Germline assignment: CDR1 SGHTA and CDR2 FQGNSA. Trimming left V 0 bases short and J 2 bases short, with 9 bases between. CDR3 length: 15 amino acids. Written as DNA, the CDR3 is TGTGCCAGCAGCTTAGCGACATTCCTCACAGATACGCAGTATTTT. This sequence encodes CASSLATFLTDTQYF.

This clone was detected once. V gene TRBV9 combines with J gene TRBJ1-2; 8 bases agree with TRBD1. Germline V gene sequence: CDR1 SGDLS, CDR2 YYNGEE. V lost 4 bases to trimming and J lost 5 bases; unmatched junction nucleotides: 19. The CDR3 spans 18 residues. CDR3: CASSPRLGQGAFRYGYTF. The CDR3, as DNA: TGTGCCAGCAGCCCGCGGCTTGGGCAGGGGGCCTTTAGATATGGCTACACCTTC.